This entry concerns a single T cell receptor beta chain. Its antigen is currently unknown. The study included ophthalmopathy patients with Clinical Activity Score at least 3, NOSPECS grade at least 4 and duration under 3 months. The data belong to a study of T cells in Graves' hyperthyroidism and ophthalmopathy. Amplified TCR beta CDR3 regions came from RNA transcripts. Carried out on the TCR CDR3, a first-round RT-PCR used the HTBI primer set. TCRdb ran MiXCR on the multiplex PCR reads and lists one entry per CDR3 protein. The sample contains a few hundred thousand distinct CDR3 sequences, 14% of which appear only once. Overall study findings and caveats: Among thyroid clonotypes expanded above 0.001, most also appeared in blood. Ophthalmopathy was told apart from stable hyperthyroidism by a 13 V-J model.

Trimming stripped 4 bases from V and 1 base from J, with 14 bases between. CDR1 and CDR2 (germline): WNHNN, SYGVQD (reference sequence). The CDR3 has 16 residues. The rearrangement uses TRBV10-1 and TRBJ1-5, with D possibly matching TRBD1 (5 bases). The sequenced sample was blood. The sequence was collected from a woman aged 25-40 years with Graves' ophthalmopathy. DNA for the CDR3: TGCGCCAGCAGTGGGGCGTCGGGGGAGAGCAATCAGCCCCAGCATTTT. Amino acid sequence: CASSGASGESNQPQHF.